Each of the 28 T cell receptor beta chains below was sequenced from the same sample in a study of T-cell reconstitution after alpha-beta-depleted transplantation in children. Unique molecular identifiers were used to barcode this TCRbeta library. TCRdb reprocessed the PCR reads via MiXCR and lists one record per CDR3 protein. This table has around 450,000 distinct CDR3 sequences, under 12% appearing once. The sample was PBMCs, taken before TCRalphabeta/CD19-depleted stem cell transplant. These receptors all stem from a child aged 2-9 years with inherited bone marrow failure, due to receive a stem cell transplant.

This clonotype was observed many times. The chain joins TRBV12-1 to TRBJ2-1; the DNA was not compared with TRBD2, the D call given in the table. TRBV12-1 is shown as a pseudogene. CDR3 length equals 16 residues. Here the CDR3 reads CATGAPLAGGNNEQFF. For the CDR3, the DNA is TGTGCCACCGGGGCCCCACTAGCGGGAGGGAACAATGAGCAGTTCTTC.

This sequence joins TRBV12-3 or TRBV12-4 and TRBJ2-7; maybe TRBD2 (6 bases). This CDR3 region has 14 residues. Between the trimmed V and J ends, which lost 5 bases and 2 bases, there was a span of 13 bases. CDR3 bases: TGTGCCAGCAGTACCGGAGGGAGCCCCTACGAGCAGTACTTC. Translating gives CASSTGGSPYEQYF.

This clonotype has at least ten counts. The gene calls are TRBV6-1 and TRBJ2-1; a weak D match, TRBD2 (5 bases). The V end lost 5 bases, the J end lost 9 bases, and 17 bases lay between the germline ends. The germline V gene has CDR1 MNHNS and CDR2 SASEGT. This CDR3 spans 14 amino acids. This CDR3 reads CASSPPQGSFEQFF. The CDR3 bases are TGTGCCAGCAGTCCCCCACAAGGGAGCTTTGAGCAGTTCTTC.

This clonotype was picked up many times. The chain employs TRBV12-3 or TRBV12-4 and TRBJ2-4; the D gene is possibly TRBD1 (6 bases). The CDR3 loop spans 16 amino acids. The ends were cut back, 4 bases at V and 0 bases at J, with 13 bases in the middle. The CDR3 sequence: CASSSTGSLAKNIQYF. CDR3 nucleotide sequence: TGTGCCAGCAGTTCCACAGGGTCCCTAGCCAAAAACATTCAGTACTTC.

This clonotype turned up a few times. The junction does not match germline at one end; this may be a read error. The rearrangement joins TRBV7-7 to TRBJ2-7; D possibly matches TRBD1 or TRBD2 (6 bases each). This CDR3 is 13 amino acids long. From germline, CDR1 is SSHAT and CDR2 FNYEAQ (reference sequence). CDR3 amino acids: CASSLVGGHEQYF. As DNA, the CDR3 is TGTGCTAGCAGCTTAGTTGGGGGGCACGAGCAGTACTTC.

This clonotype was observed many times. This chain links TRBV12-3 or TRBV12-4 with TRBJ2-1, with D possibly matching TRBD2 (5 bases). The V gene lost 6 bases and the J gene lost 2 bases, with 20 bases spanning the gap. The CDR3 consists of 17 residues. The CDR3 region is CASRDFGRASAYNEQFF. The CDR3 DNA reads as TGTGCCAGCAGAGACTTTGGGCGGGCAAGTGCCTACAATGAGCAGTTCTTC.

This clonotype was seen ten or more times. V gene TRBV24-1 combines with J gene TRBJ2-3; D possibly corresponds to TRBD1 (6 bases). The CDR3 runs to 15 residues. Trimming left V 4 bases short and J 2 bases short, with 12 bases between. Germline lookup yields CDR1 KGHDR and CDR2 SFDVKD. The CDR3: CATSDPGTHTDTQYF. The CDR3 DNA sequence: TGTGCCACCAGTGACCCCGGGACACACACAGATACGCAGTATTTT.

This clonotype was picked up a small number of times. The CDR3 DNA reads as TGTGCCAGCAGTGCCGGGACAGGGCTTAAGGGGGCCAACGTCCTGACTTTC. It specifies CASSAGTGLKGANVLTF. The chain uses TRBV6-2 or TRBV6-3 and TRBJ2-6; 9 nucleotides match TRBD1. The trim removed 5 bases at V and 4 bases at J, leaving 9 bases unmatched. The germline V gene has CDR1 MNHEY and CDR2 SVGEGT. This CDR3 spans 17 amino acids.

The table lists this clonotype with many counts. The gene calls are TRBV4-2 and TRBJ1-5, with D unresolved. The CDR3 is 17 residues long. CDR1 is LGHNA, CDR2 YNFKEQ, per germline. The V end was cut by 1 base, the J end by 4 bases, with 17 bases between. This chain's CDR3 is CASSQGPMRAPNQPQHF. CDR3 sequence (DNA): TGTGCCAGCAGCCAAGGGCCAATGAGGGCTCCTAATCAGCCCCAGCATTTT.

This clonotype was picked up many times. The chain has TRBV11-2 and TRBJ2-5, with 9 bases that match TRBD2. J lost 2 bases, V lost 2 bases, and 6 bases had no gene match. The CDR3 runs to 16 residues. CDR1 and CDR2 (germline): SGHAT, FQNNGV. Here the CDR3 reads CASSLLLAGDQETQYF. The CDR3 nucleotides read TGTGCCAGCAGCTTACTCTTAGCGGGAGATCAAGAGACCCAGTACTTC. The variable domain in full, completed from reference TRBV11-2 and TRBJ2-5, reads EAGVAQSPRYKIIEKRQSVAFWCNPISGHATLYWYQQILGQGPKLLIQFQNNGVVDDSQLPKDRFSAERLKGVDSTLKIQPAKLEDSAVYLCASSLLLAGDQETQYFGPGTRLLVL.

This clonotype was detected many times. The V call is TRBV12-3 or TRBV12-4, the J call TRBJ1-3; the D gene is possibly TRBD1 (6 bases). The germline V and J ends were trimmed by 6 bases and 0 bases, with 18 bases remaining between them. This CDR3 contains 17 residues. The CDR3 region has the DNA TGTGCCAGCAGCCGAAGAATCAGGGGCCCCTCTGGAAACACCATATATTTT. Protein sequence: CASSRRIRGPSGNTIYF.

This clonotype showed up many times. The chain has TRBV4-3 and TRBJ1-5, with D perhaps TRBD1 (5 bases). Germline loops: CDR1 LGHNA, CDR2 YSLEER. CDR3 length equals 16 residues. Deletions cut 1 base from V and 4 bases from J, with 14 bases between. CDR3 in DNA: TGCGCCAGCAGCCAAGTTTGGGGCAGGGATAATCAGCCCCAGCATTTT. This codes for CASSQVWGRDNQPQHF.

This clonotype was observed a few times. V usage is TRBV11-2 and J usage is TRBJ2-5, with D unclear. Germline assignment: CDR1 SGHAT and CDR2 FQNNGV. Trimming removed 1 base at V and 5 bases at J, with 11 bases between. This CDR3 region has 14 residues. The CDR3 region has the DNA TGTGCCAGCAGCTTAGCGGAATGGTGGGAGACCCAGTACTTC. It codes for CASSLAEWWETQYF.

This clonotype was seen repeatedly, ten times or more. The chain is built from TRBV2 and TRBJ2-7; D is unresolved. Per the germline V gene, CDR1 is SNHLY and CDR2 is FYNNEI. The CDR3 has 12 residues. V gave up 3 bases and J gave up 4 bases, with 7 bases separating them. DNA of the CDR3: TGTGCCAGCAGTGACGGACCGTACGAGCAGTACTTC. Translating gives CASSDGPYEQYF.

This clonotype came up many times. V usage is TRBV12-3 or TRBV12-4 and J usage is TRBJ2-5; 7 bases fit TRBD2. The CDR3 is 15 residues long. With 5 bases clipped from V and 4 bases from J, the junction kept 10 bases outside the gene matches. DNA for the CDR3: TGTGCCAGCAGTACCCACCGCGGGAGAACAGAGACCCAGTACTTC. It encodes CASSTHRGRTETQYF.

This clonotype was observed at least ten times. CDR3 coding DNA: TGTGCCAGCAGTTTCAGCGGGAGGGGCCCCGATAACGAGCAGTACTTC. It translates to CASSFSGRGPDNEQYF. V and J are TRBV28 and TRBJ2-7; 10 positions agree with TRBD2. Germline CDR1 MDHEN, CDR2 SYDVKM. J lost 5 bases, V lost 3 bases, and 10 bases had no gene match. The CDR3 sequence is 16 residues long.

A remark on this clonotype: This may arise from a read error, as a much more abundant clone is one base away. The rearrangement uses TRBV27 and TRBJ2-1, with D maybe TRBD1 (6 bases). The CDR3 totals 16 residues. Trimming took 4 bases from V and 8 from J, leaving 21 bases between them. Germline values: CDR1 MNHEY, CDR2 SMNVEV (reference sequence). The CDR3 nucleotides read TGTGCCAGCAGTTCCCTCATGGGACAATTTAGGGATGAGCAGTTCTTC. Translated, it gives CASSSLMGQFRDEQFF.

This clonotype was detected many times. V gene TRBV5-1 combines with J gene TRBJ2-7, with a weak D call TRBD2 (6 bases). V lost 7 bases and J lost 2, with 25 bases in between. This CDR3 comprises 17 residues. The germline gives CDR1 SGHRS, CDR2 YFSETQ. CDR3 residues: CASGDRDGTHLTYEQYF. The CDR3 nucleotides are TGCGCCAGCGGGGACCGAGACGGGACTCACCTTACCTACGAGCAGTACTTC.

Worth noting for this clonotype: Just one base apart from a much larger clone, this may be a read error. This chain joins TRBV15 and TRBJ2-7; 7 bases are shared with TRBD1. Germline-derived CDR1 and CDR2 are LNHNV and YYDKDF (reference sequence). The CDR3 runs 14 residues. The DNA of the CDR3 is TGTGCCACCAGCAGGGGACAGAGATTCCACGACCAGTACTTC. It translates to CATSRGQRFHDQYF.

This clonotype was counted ten times or more. V usage is TRBV20-1 and J usage is TRBJ1-2; TRBD1 is a possible D gene (5 bases). The germline V gene encodes CDR1 DFQATT and CDR2 SNEGSKA (reference sequence). This CDR3 has 13 amino acids. V dropped 6 bases and J dropped 3 bases, with 14 bases sitting between them. The CDR3 bases are TGCAGTGCAAATGCTCGGGACCACTATGGCTACACCTTC. It encodes CSANARDHYGYTF.

This clonotype was picked up many times. The chain combines TRBV7-2 with TRBJ2-1, with 8 bases identical to TRBD2. Per the germline V gene, CDR1 is SGHTA and CDR2 is FQGNSA. This CDR3 region has 16 residues. V shed 1 base, J shed 4 bases, and the junction held 6 bases outside the gene matches. The CDR3 spells CASSLEAGRVYNEQFF. In nucleotides, the CDR3 is TGTGCCAGCAGCTTAGAGGCCGGGAGGGTTTACAATGAGCAGTTCTTC.

There are many counts of this clonotype. The chain carries TRBV7-9 and TRBJ2-1; 9 nucleotides align to TRBD2. Germline CDR1 reads SEHNR; CDR2 reads FQNEAQ (reference sequence). The CDR3 consists of 16 residues. Trimming removed 5 bases from V and 9 bases from J; junction bases left unmatched: 14. CDR3 loop: CASSAGLARPSFEQFF. In nucleotides, the CDR3 is TGTGCCAGCAGCGCCGGACTAGCGAGACCTTCGTTTGAGCAGTTCTTC.

This clonotype was found a few times. The J gene is TRBJ2-2, the V gene TRBV28; D ambiguous. V was pared by 4 bases and J by 1 base, with 10 bases between. This CDR3 has 15 amino acids. The germline V gene encodes CDR1 MDHEN and CDR2 SYDVKM. CDR3 sequence: CASSSGWMNTGELFF. DNA for the CDR3: TGTGCCAGCAGTTCTGGTTGGATGAACACCGGGGAGCTGTTTTTT.

This clonotype was picked up a small number of times. The chain is built from TRBV11-2 and TRBJ1-1; weak D call: TRBD1 (5 bases). The CDR3 runs to 16 residues. Germline CDR1 is SGHAT and CDR2 is FQNNGV. Trimming shortened V by 4 bases and J by 4 bases, and 19 bases separated the two germline ends. The CDR3 nucleotides read TGTGCCAGCAGCTCGAGGGGTTCGAGTGGGACCACTGAAGCTTTCTTT. Encoded protein: CASSSRGSSGTTEAFF.

This clonotype was seen ten or more times. V is TRBV30 and J is TRBJ1-2, with unresolved D. Per germline, CDR1 GTSNPN and CDR2 SVGIG (reference sequence). The CDR3 runs to 10 residues. The V gene lost 6 bases and the J gene lost 2 bases, with 4 bases spanning the gap. CDR3 nucleotides: TGTGCCTGCGGGAACTATGGCTACACCTTC. Residues: CACGNYGYTF.

This clonotype was seen at least ten times. The chain joins TRBV14 to TRBJ2-2; D not resolved. The V gene's germline CDR1 is SGHDN and CDR2 FVKESK. V lost 8 bases and J 0 bases, leaving 13 bases between the germline ends. This CDR3 comprises 15 residues. The CDR3 DNA reads TGTGCCAGCCGGAAGACTGGAACGAACACCGGGGAGCTGTTTTTT. Translation: CASRKTGTNTGELFF. The full variable domain, its missing parts supplied by reference TRBV14 and TRBJ2-2, is EAGVTQFPSHSVIEKGQTVTLRCDPISGHDNLYWYRRVMGKEIKFLLHFVKESKQDESGMPNNRFLAERTGGTYSTLKVQPAELEDSGVYFCASRKTGTNTGELFFGEGSRLTVL.

The table lists this clonotype with many counts. V usage is TRBV29-1 and J usage is TRBJ1-3; 7 bases map to TRBD1. The CDR3 covers 16 residues. Germline-derived CDR1 and CDR2 are SQVTM and ANQGSEA. Trimming cost V 2 bases and J 4 bases; bases outside gene matches: 11. The CDR3 coding sequence is TGCAGCGTTGAACGTATGGCAGGGGGTACGGGAAACACCATATATTTT. It codes for CSVERMAGGTGNTIYF.

At least ten counts were recorded for this clonotype. The chain has TRBV16 and TRBJ1-4; no definite D call. V lost 1 base, J lost 4 bases, and 7 bases lay in between. Germline CDR1 and CDR2: KGHSY and FQNENV. The CDR3 has 14 amino acids. This chain's CDR3 is CASSQYSLNEKLFF. In nucleotides, the CDR3 is TGTGCCAGCAGCCAATACAGTCTTAATGAAAAACTGTTTTTT.